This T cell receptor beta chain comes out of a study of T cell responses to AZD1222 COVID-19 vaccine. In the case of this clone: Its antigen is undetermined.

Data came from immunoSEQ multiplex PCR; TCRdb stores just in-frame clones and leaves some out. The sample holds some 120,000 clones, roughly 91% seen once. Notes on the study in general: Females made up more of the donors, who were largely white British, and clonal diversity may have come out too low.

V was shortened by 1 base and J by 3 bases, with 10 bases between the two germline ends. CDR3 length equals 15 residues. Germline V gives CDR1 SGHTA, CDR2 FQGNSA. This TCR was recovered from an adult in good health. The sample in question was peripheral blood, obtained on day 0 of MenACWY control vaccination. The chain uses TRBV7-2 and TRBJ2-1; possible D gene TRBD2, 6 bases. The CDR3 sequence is CASSLGRDYYNEQFF. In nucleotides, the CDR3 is TGTGCCAGCAGCTTAGGGCGGGATTACTACAATGAGCAGTTCTTC.